This TCR beta chain derives from a study of control samples from healthy donors and cancer patients. This CDR3 contains 13 residues. CDR1 and CDR2 (germline): ENHRY, SYGVKD. The germline V and J ends were trimmed by 10 bases and 1 base, with 13 bases remaining between them. Libraries were prepared by immunoSEQ multiplex PCR; TCRdb keeps only in-frame clonotypes and omits some of them. The sample has some 150,000 clones; 90% to 95% are singletons. Input material: blood. The clonotype was recovered from a man between 35 and 55 years old in good health. The J gene is TRBJ1-1, the V gene TRBV10-3; D is ambiguous. CDR3 DNA: TGTGCCAGTAAGCCTGAGGCGAACACTGAAGCTTTCTTT. This translates into CASKPEANTEAFF.